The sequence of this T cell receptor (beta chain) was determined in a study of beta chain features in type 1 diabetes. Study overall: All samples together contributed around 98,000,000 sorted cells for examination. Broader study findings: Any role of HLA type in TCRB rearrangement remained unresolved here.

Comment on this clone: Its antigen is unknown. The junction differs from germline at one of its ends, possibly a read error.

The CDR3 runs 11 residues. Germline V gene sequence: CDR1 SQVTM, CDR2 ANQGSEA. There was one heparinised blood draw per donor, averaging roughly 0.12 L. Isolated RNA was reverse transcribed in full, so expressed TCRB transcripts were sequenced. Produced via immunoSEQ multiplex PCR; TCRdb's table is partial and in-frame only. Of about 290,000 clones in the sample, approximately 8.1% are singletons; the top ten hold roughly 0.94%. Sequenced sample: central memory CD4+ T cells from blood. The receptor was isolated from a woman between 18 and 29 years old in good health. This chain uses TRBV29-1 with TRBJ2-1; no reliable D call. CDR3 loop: CAESRYNEQFF. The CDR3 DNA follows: TGTGCGGAGAGTCGCTACAATGAGCAGTTCTTC.